The clone carrying this T cell receptor (beta chain) came up many times. This record comes from a study of low-dose radiotherapy and immunotherapy resistance in tumors. The CDR3 covers 16 residues. The V and J ends lost 8 bases and 5 bases, in that order; junction bases with no gene match: 18. TRAV- and TRBV-specific primers were used for first-strand cDNA, which covered alpha and beta chains. A constant-region primer paired with the V-primer adapter amplified TCRs over about 20 PCR cycles. Each CDR3 protein is one row after TCRdb ran MiXCR on the reads. The repertoire holds 40,000 or so distinct CDR3 sequences, with 20% to 25% as singletons. The time point: after trial treatment. This sample's treatment: LDRT plus nivolumab, ipilimumab, low-dose cyclophosphamide and aspirin (RACIN trial). Donors were administered nivolumab, ipilimumab, aspirin and low-dose cyclophosphamide, together with low-dose radiotherapy. All eligible patients presented with advanced solid tumors that contained no tumor-infiltrating lymphocytes.

The clonotype was recovered from a male donor with prostate cancer. The sample consisted of PBMCs, taken after low-dose radiotherapy plus immunotherapy. The V gene is TRBV5-3, the J gene TRBJ2-7, with TRBD2 matching over 8 bases. TRBV5-3 is filed as an ORF, its function uncertain. The CDR3, as DNA: TGTGCCAGCAGCCCTAAGTCAGCGGGGGTTTTCCACGAGCAGTACTTC. Translated, it gives CASSPKSAGVFHEQYF.